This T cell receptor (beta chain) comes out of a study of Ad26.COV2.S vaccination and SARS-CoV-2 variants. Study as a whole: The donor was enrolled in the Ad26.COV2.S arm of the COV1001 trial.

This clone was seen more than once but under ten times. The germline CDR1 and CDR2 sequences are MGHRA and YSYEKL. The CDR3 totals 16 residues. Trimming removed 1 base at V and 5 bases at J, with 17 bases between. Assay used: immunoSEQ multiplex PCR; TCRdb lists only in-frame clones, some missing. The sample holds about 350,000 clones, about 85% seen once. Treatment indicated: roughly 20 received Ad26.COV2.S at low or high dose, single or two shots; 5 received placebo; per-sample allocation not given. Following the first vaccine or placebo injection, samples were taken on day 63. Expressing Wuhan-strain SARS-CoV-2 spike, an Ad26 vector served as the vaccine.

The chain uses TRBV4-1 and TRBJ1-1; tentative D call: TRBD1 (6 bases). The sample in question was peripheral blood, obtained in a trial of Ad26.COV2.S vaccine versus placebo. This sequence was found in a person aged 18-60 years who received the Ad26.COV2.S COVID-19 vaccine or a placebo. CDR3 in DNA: TGCGCCAGCAGCCAAGCCCTAGGGGGGGCGGAAACTGAAGCTTTCTTT. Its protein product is CASSQALGGAETEAFF.